A selection of T cell receptor beta chains follows, all from one sample in a study of T cell responses to AZD1222 COVID-19 vaccine. TCRdb's table, derived via immunoSEQ multiplex PCR, lists solely in-frame clones and lacks some. This sample has 150,000 to 200,000 clones, with about 90% found just once. The sample here was peripheral blood, taken 28 days after the second AZD1222 dose. The receptors shown here come from an adult who received the AZD1222 COVID-19 vaccine. Each CDR3 is given with its conserved first and last residue. D genes are given only for firm matches. Size tells how often a clone was seen (once, few, many) or the class of an expanded clone, and some rows leave it out.

abundance | j_gene | d_gene | v_gene | CDR3aa | CDR3nt
NA | TRBJ1-4 | NA | TRBV3-1/TRBV3-2 | CASSPPNEKLFF | TGTGCCAGCAGCCCCCCTAATGAAAAACTGTTTTTT
NA | TRBJ2-3 | NA | TRBV27 | CASSSAFRVGTQYF | TGTGCCAGCAGTTCGGCCTTCCGGGTCGGTACGCAGTATTTT
NA | TRBJ1-4 | NA | TRBV3-1/TRBV3-2 | CASSLSSGTQLFF | TGTGCCAGCAGCCTATCTTCCGGGACACAACTGTTTTTT
NA | TRBJ2-1 | TRBD2 | TRBV3-1/TRBV3-2 | CASSQVMAGGLPSVYNEQFF | TGTGCCAGCAGCCAAGTGATGGCGGGAGGACTTCCGTCGGTATACAATGAGCAGTTCTTC
NA | TRBJ2-3 | TRBD2 | TRBV19 | CASSLGVRLAGSTDTQYF | TGTGCCAGTAGTCTAGGTGTGCGGCTAGCGGGGTCCACAGATACGCAGTATTTT
NA | TRBJ1-1 | TRBD1 | TRBV5-8 | CASWDRLLRGTEAFF | TGTGCCAGCTGGGACAGGCTTTTACGGGGCACTGAAGCTTTCTTT
NA | TRBJ1-3 | NA | TRBV7-2 | CASSLVSQAPGNTIYF | TGTGCCAGCAGCTTAGTTTCGCAGGCCCCTGGAAACACCATATATTTT
once | TRBJ1-1 | TRBD1 | TRBV30 | CAWSVRGTGNTEAFF | TGTGCCTGGAGTGTAAGGGGGACAGGGAACACTGAAGCTTTCTTT
once | TRBJ2-3 | TRBD2 | TRBV5-1 | CASSRTSGVTDTQYF | TGCGCCAGCAGCCGGACTAGCGGGGTCACAGATACGCAGTATTTT
NA | TRBJ1-2 | TRBD1 | TRBV7-9 | CASRPTGVGGYTF | TGTGCCAGCCGACCGACAGGGGTGGGGGGCTACACCTTC
NA | TRBJ2-1 | NA | TRBV7-9 | CASSSGTGTYNEQFF | TGTGCCAGCAGCTCTGGGACTGGGACCTACAATGAGCAGTTCTTC
NA | TRBJ1-5 | NA | TRBV6-6 | CASRQDSNQPQHF | TGTGCCAGCAGACAGGATAGCAATCAGCCCCAGCATTTT
NA | TRBJ2-7 | NA | TRBV6-5 | CASSYGQGPYEQYF | TGTGCCAGCAGTTACGGACAAGGGCCCTACGAGCAGTACTTC
NA | TRBJ2-1 | NA | TRBV7-2 | CASSLELAYEQFF | TGTGCCAGCAGCTTAGAGTTAGCATATGAGCAGTTCTTC
NA | TRBJ2-1 | NA | TRBV6-5 | CASSYGLADNEQFF | TGTGCCAGCAGTTACGGGCTAGCCGACAATGAGCAGTTCTTC
NA | TRBJ2-7 | NA | TRBV7-8 | CASSLGSSRTSTYEQYF | TGTGCCAGCAGCTTAGGCTCCTCCCGGACTTCCACCTACGAGCAGTACTTC
NA | TRBJ2-7 | NA | TRBV6-6 | CASSYGDGYVGEQYF | TGTGCCAGCAGTTACGGGGACGGTTACGTCGGGGAGCAGTACTTC
NA | TRBJ2-2 | TRBD2 | TRBV6-2/TRBV6-3 | CASSYSMGSGRAYTGELFF | TGTGCCAGCAGTTACTCGATGGGTAGCGGGAGGGCCTACACCGGGGAGCTGTTTTTT
NA | TRBJ1-1 | NA | TRBV7-9 | CASSWGEEAFF | TGTGCCAGCAGCTGGGGAGAAGAAGCTTTCTTT
NA | TRBJ2-5 | NA | TRBV6-2/TRBV6-3 | CASSYSETQYF | TGTGCCAGCAGTTACTCGGAGACCCAGTACTTC
NA | TRBJ1-3 | NA | TRBV5-1 | CASSEAGGNTIYF | TGCGCCAGCAGCGAGGCAGGTGGAAACACCATATATTTT
NA | TRBJ2-7 | NA | TRBV5-1 | CASSSVLGRFREQYF | TGCGCCAGCAGCTCGGTCCTGGGACGCTTCCGCGAGCAGTACTTC
NA | TRBJ1-2 | NA | TRBV15 | CATSRDQGGYTF | TGTGCCACCAGCAGAGATCAAGGCGGCTACACCTTC
NA | TRBJ1-4 | NA | TRBV27 | CASSSPGLNEKLFF | TGTGCCAGCAGTTCTCCAGGCCTCAATGAAAAACTGTTTTTT
NA | TRBJ2-1 | TRBD2 | TRBV4-1 | CASSQGTSGSYNEQFF | TGCGCCAGCAGCCAAGGGACTAGCGGGAGTTACAATGAGCAGTTCTTC
NA | TRBJ1-5 | NA | TRBV28 | CASIPSGLRNQPQHF | TGTGCCAGCATACCCTCGGGACTTCGCAATCAGCCCCAGCATTTT
NA | TRBJ1-2 | TRBD1 | TRBV6-5 | CASSMTGQDRYGYTF | TGTGCCAGCAGCATGACGGGACAGGATCGCTATGGCTACACCTTC
NA | TRBJ2-7 | TRBD1 | TRBV5-1 | CASSLAAGGGYEQYF | TGCGCCAGCAGCTTGGCGGCAGGGGGCGGCTACGAGCAGTACTTC
once | TRBJ2-3 | NA | TRBV5-1 | CASSLDGGADTQYF | TGCGCCAGCAGCTTGGACGGGGGTGCAGATACGCAGTATTTT
NA | TRBJ1-4 | NA | TRBV2 | CASSEDRSREKLFF | TGTGCCAGCAGTGAAGACAGGTCGCGTGAAAAACTGTTTTTT
NA | TRBJ2-7 | TRBD2 | TRBV3-1/TRBV3-2 | CASSQEADGAGGCPYEQYF | TGTGCCAGCAGCCAAGAGGCAGATGGAGCGGGAGGATGCCCCTACGAGCAGTACTTC
once | TRBJ2-2 | NA | TRBV5-6 | CASSLRRYTGELFF | TGTGCCAGCAGCTTGCGCAGGTACACCGGGGAGCTGTTTTTT
NA | TRBJ2-2 | NA | TRBV9 | CASSVGGAANTGELFF | TGTGCCAGCAGCGTAGGTGGGGCAGCGAACACCGGGGAGCTGTTTTTT
few | TRBJ1-4 | NA | TRBV18 | CASSPRAETNEKLFF | TGTGCCAGCTCACCTCGGGCAGAAACCAATGAAAAACTGTTTTTT
NA | TRBJ2-3 | NA | TRBV3-1/TRBV3-2 | CASSEGVYTQYF | TGTGCCAGCAGCGAGGGGGTGTATACGCAGTATTTT
few | TRBJ1-1 | NA | TRBV3-1/TRBV3-2 | CASSQVATSGEAFF | TGTGCCAGCAGCCAAGTAGCGACTTCGGGTGAAGCTTTCTTT
once | TRBJ2-1 | TRBD2 | TRBV15 | CATSRDGTSEGYNEQFF | TGTGCCACCAGCAGAGATGGCACTAGCGAGGGATACAATGAGCAGTTCTTC
NA | TRBJ1-2 | TRBD1 | TRBV6-5 | CASSLDRNYGYTF | TGTGCCAGCAGTTTGGACAGGAACTATGGCTACACCTTC
NA | TRBJ2-7 | TRBD1 | TRBV27 | CASSSEFGGQGSYEQYF | TGTGCCAGCAGTTCCGAATTCGGGGGACAGGGATCCTACGAGCAGTACTTC
NA | TRBJ2-7 | NA | TRBV12-5 | CASGLVLHYFDSYEQYF | TGTGCTAGTGGTTTGGTTCTTCACTACTTCGACAGCTACGAGCAGTACTTC
NA | TRBJ2-4 | NA | TRBV2 | CASSPRGPPTKNIQYF | TGTGCCAGCAGTCCCCGGGGGCCCCCCACTAAAAACATTCAGTACTTC
once | TRBJ2-1 | NA | TRBV11-1 | CASSLGTRGGNEQFF | TGTGCCAGCAGCTTAGGGACTAGGGGGGGCAATGAGCAGTTCTTC
NA | TRBJ1-1 | TRBD1 | TRBV2 | CASTPNLSGGTEAFF | TGTGCCAGCACACCAAACCTTTCAGGGGGCACTGAAGCTTTCTTT
NA | TRBJ1-5 | NA | TRBV6-1 | CASSEARYQPQHF | TGTGCCAGCAGTGAAGCGAGGTATCAGCCCCAGCATTTT
NA | TRBJ2-7 | TRBD2 | TRBV18 | CASSRTSGTDEQYF | TGTGCCAGCTCACGGACTAGCGGAACTGATGAGCAGTACTTC
NA | TRBJ1-2 | NA | TRBV7-2 | CASSLPLEDYGYTF | TGTGCCAGCAGCTTACCCCTCGAGGACTATGGCTACACCTTC
NA | TRBJ1-1 | TRBD1 | TRBV29-1 | CSFYRGQNTEAFF | TGCAGCTTCTACAGGGGGCAGAACACTGAAGCTTTCTTT
NA | TRBJ1-3 | NA | TRBV28 | CASSQQVLGGNTIYF | TGTGCCAGCAGTCAACAGGTCCTGGGAGGAAACACCATATATTTT
NA | TRBJ1-1 | NA | TRBV30 | CAWSRDLDTEAFF | TGTGCCTGGAGTAGGGATCTGGACACTGAAGCTTTCTTT
NA | TRBJ1-6 | NA | TRBV6-5 | CASSSGALGNSPLHF | TGTGCCAGCAGTAGCGGGGCCTTGGGGAATTCACCCCTCCACTTT
NA | TRBJ2-1 | TRBD1 | TRBV27 | CASSLGDRSTQFF | TGTGCCAGCAGTTTAGGGGACAGGAGTACTCAGTTCTTC
NA | TRBJ2-5 | NA | TRBV7-9 | CASSLTRLETQYF | TGTGCCAGCAGCCTGACTAGGTTGGAGACCCAGTACTTC
NA | TRBJ2-7 | TRBD2 | TRBV7-2 | CASSFTSGAYEQYF | TGTGCCAGCAGCTTTACTAGCGGGGCCTACGAGCAGTACTTC
once | TRBJ2-5 | NA | TRBV6-5 | CGTLDWETQYF | TGCGGAACCCTTGACTGGGAGACCCAGTACTTC
once | TRBJ2-5 | NA | TRBV20-1 | CSSTGQETQYF | TGCAGTTCGACAGGACAAGAGACCCAGTACTTC
NA | TRBJ2-7 | TRBD2 | TRBV4-3 | CASSQEAGRPYEQYF | TGCGCCAGCAGCCAAGAAGCGGGGAGACCTTACGAGCAGTACTTC
NA | TRBJ1-2 | NA | TRBV12-3/TRBV12-4 | CASSASGVGGYTF | TGTGCCAGCAGTGCATCTGGGGTAGGCGGCTACACCTTC